This T cell receptor (beta chain) was profiled in a study of blood T cell repertoires in COVID-19. At the level of the study: Spain, Italy and the United States supplied samples that represented acute and convalescent COVID-19.

Trimming pared 3 bases from V and 2 bases from J, leaving 11 bases between. In germline, CDR1 is MRHNA, CDR2 SNTAGT. CDR3 size: 14 residues. The protocol was immunoSEQ multiplex PCR, while the TCRdb copy is restricted to in-frame clones and leaves out a portion. Among about 100,000 clones, 70% to 90% were seen once, and the ten largest hold 4.5% to 6.5%. The receptor comes from a human donor in a cohort sampled during active COVID-19. The gene calls are TRBV6-4 and TRBJ2-7; D possibly corresponds to TRBD1 (5 bases). Sequencing was performed on peripheral blood. The CDR3 loop reads CASSENRSPYEQYF. The CDR3 coding sequence is TGTGCCAGCAGTGAAAACAGGAGCCCCTACGAGCAGTACTTC.